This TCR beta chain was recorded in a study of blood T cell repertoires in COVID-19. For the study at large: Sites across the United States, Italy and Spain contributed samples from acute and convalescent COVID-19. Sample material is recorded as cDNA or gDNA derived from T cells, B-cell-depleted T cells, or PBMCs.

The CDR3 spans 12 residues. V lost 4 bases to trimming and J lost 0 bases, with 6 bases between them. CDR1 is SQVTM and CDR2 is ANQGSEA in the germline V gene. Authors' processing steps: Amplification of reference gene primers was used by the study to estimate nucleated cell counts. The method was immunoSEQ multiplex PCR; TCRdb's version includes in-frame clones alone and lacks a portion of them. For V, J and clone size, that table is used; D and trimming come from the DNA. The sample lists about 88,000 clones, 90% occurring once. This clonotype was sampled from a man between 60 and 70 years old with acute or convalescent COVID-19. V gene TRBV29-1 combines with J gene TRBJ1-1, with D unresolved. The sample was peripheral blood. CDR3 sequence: CSVAAMNTEAFF. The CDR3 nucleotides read TGCAGCGTTGCCGCTATGAACACTGAAGCTTTCTTT.